Each of the 20 T cell receptor beta chains below was sequenced from the same sample in a study of identical twins. TCRdb fed the 5' RACE reads into MiXCR, producing one record per CDR3 protein. The sample consists of approximately 620,000 distinct CDR3 sequences, under 9% of them appearing once. The same data also went into a second study, on yellow fever vaccine responses in identical twins.

Sequenced material: PBMCs. The receptors stem from a young woman in good health.

This clonotype was counted between two and nine times. The chain employs TRBV11-1 and TRBJ2-7; 8 nucleotides line up with TRBD1. The trim removed 5 bases at V and 4 bases at J, leaving 10 bases unmatched. CDR3 length equals 15 residues. Germline loops: CDR1 SGHAT, CDR2 FQDESV (reference sequence). The CDR3 DNA reads TGTGCCAGCAGCAACCGCCGACAGGGGCGGTACGAGCAGTACTTC. This translates into CASSNRRQGRYEQYF.

This clonotype has just a few counts. J is TRBJ2-2 and V is TRBV4-1; D perhaps matches TRBD1 (5 bases). The V end lost 3 bases, the J end lost 4 bases, and 24 bases lay between the germline ends. This CDR3 contains 19 residues. CDR1 MGHRA and CDR2 YSYEKL come from the germline V gene. CDR3 DNA: TGCGCCAGCAGCCATTCAGATGGCCGGACCTTTAGGGGCACCGGGGAGCTGTTTTTT. It codes for CASSHSDGRTFRGTGELFF.

The CDR3, as DNA: TGTGCCAGCAGCCGCGAGGGACCCCATTCACCCCTCCACTTT. This sequence encodes CASSREGPHSPLHF. V gene TRBV9 combines with J gene TRBJ1-6, with D possibly matching TRBD1 (5 bases). The V gene lost 4 bases and the J gene lost 8 bases, with 13 bases spanning the gap. Germline V gene lookup returns CDR1 SGDLS and CDR2 YYNGEE. The CDR3 contains 14 residues.

This chain links TRBV20-1 with TRBJ2-1; TRBD1 aligns across 7 bases. The germline CDR1 and CDR2 sequences are DFQATT and SNEGSKA (reference sequence). Losses at the gene ends were 0 bases for V and 3 bases for J; bases not matched to a gene: 11. There are 17 residues in the CDR3. The CDR3 sequence: CSARDPYDRVGYNEQFF. CDR3 sequence (DNA): TGCAGTGCTAGAGATCCCTACGACAGGGTTGGCTACAATGAGCAGTTCTTC.

This clonotype has more than one count but fewer than ten. The chain uses TRBV7-9 and TRBJ1-1, with unresolved D. The CDR3 loop spans 14 amino acids. In germline, CDR1 is SEHNR, CDR2 FQNEAQ (reference sequence). Trimming removed 4 bases from V and 3 bases from J, with 12 bases in between. CDR3 sequence (DNA): TGTGCCAGCAGCTCACACAGCGGATACACTGAAGCTTTCTTT. Amino acid sequence: CASSSHSGYTEAFF.

Ten or more counts support this clonotype. The V call is TRBV29-1, the J call TRBJ2-1, with TRBD2 matching 9 bases. CDR1 and CDR2 (germline): SQVTM, ANQGSEA. The CDR3 totals 16 residues. J gave up 0 bases and V 2 bases, and 5 bases lay outside the gene matches. Written as DNA, the CDR3 is TGCAGCGTTGAATCGGGACTAGCAAACTCCTACAATGAGCAGTTCTTC. Protein sequence: CSVESGLANSYNEQFF.

This rearrangement joins TRBV28 to TRBJ2-7; 7 nucleotides agree with TRBD1. Losses at the gene ends were 5 bases for V and 6 bases for J; bases not matched to a gene: 10. Germline lookup yields CDR1 MDHEN and CDR2 SYDVKM. The CDR3 loop spans 14 amino acids. CDR3 nucleotides: TGTGCCAGCAGTCCACCGGGACAGAGACCCGAGCAGTACTTC. Translation: CASSPPGQRPEQYF.

This clonotype was recorded many times. The chain joins TRBV27 to TRBJ2-1, with TRBD2 matching over 11 bases. The J segment lost 8 bases and the V segment lost 2 bases, leaving 8 bases of the junction unmatched. The CDR3 loop spans 16 amino acids. Germline V gene sequence: CDR1 MNHEY, CDR2 SMNVEV (reference sequence). CDR3 sequence: CASSLIAGGDQDEQFF. CDR3 coding DNA: TGTGCCAGCAGTTTAATAGCGGGGGGGGACCAAGATGAGCAGTTCTTC.

The genes are TRBV10-3 and TRBJ2-6, with D perhaps TRBD1 (6 bases). Germline CDR1 reads ENHRY; CDR2 reads SYGVKD. CDR3 length equals 15 residues. V lost 11 bases, J lost 0 bases, and 14 bases lay in between. The DNA for the CDR3 is TGTGCCGTTCCCGACAGGAACTCTGGGGCCAACGTCCTGACTTTC. Translating gives CAVPDRNSGANVLTF.

The chain links TRBV6-1 to TRBJ2-2; unclear D gene. The V end lost 6 bases, the J end lost 2 bases, and 13 bases lay between the germline ends. The V gene's germline CDR1 is MNHNS and CDR2 SASEGT. The CDR3 spans 15 residues. CDR3 bases: TGTGCCAGCAGCCGGGTTGCGCCTAACACCGGGGAGCTGTTTTTT. Amino acid sequence: CASSRVAPNTGELFF.

This sequence joins TRBV6-1 and TRBJ1-1; no firm D call. V shed 2 bases and J shed 1 base, with 8 bases lying between them. CDR1 and CDR2 (germline): MNHNS, SASEGT. CDR3 length: 14 amino acids. This CDR3 reads CASSELTGNTEAFF. The CDR3 DNA reads TGTGCCAGCAGTGAATTAACTGGGAACACTGAAGCTTTCTTT.

The V call is TRBV6-1, the J call TRBJ2-1, with 13 bases lining up with TRBD2. Trimming took 6 bases from V and 7 from J; bases not matched to a gene: 15. In germline, CDR1 is MNHNS, CDR2 SASEGT. The CDR3 is 18 amino acids. The CDR3 DNA reads as TGTGCCAGCAGATCCACCCCGGGACTAGCGGGAAATCCAAATGAGCAGTTCTTC. Its translation: CASRSTPGLAGNPNEQFF.

The chain links TRBV20-1 to TRBJ2-1; TRBD2 agrees at 9 bases. V shed 6 bases, J shed 3 bases, and the junction held 15 bases outside the gene matches. This CDR3 is 17 amino acids long. The germline gives CDR1 DFQATT, CDR2 SNEGSKA (reference sequence). The CDR3 nucleotides read TGCAGTGCCCTAGGGCCCCCGTCTAGCGGGATCTACAATGAGCAGTTCTTC. As protein: CSALGPPSSGIYNEQFF.

This clonotype was detected only a few times. The rearrangement joins TRBV20-1 to TRBJ2-1; D not certain. CDR3 length equals 18 residues. Trimming cost V 0 bases and J 9 bases, with 27 bases left between them. CDR1 and CDR2 from the germline V gene are DFQATT and SNEGSKA (reference sequence). In DNA, the CDR3 is TGCAGTGCTAGAGATCGGGTTATCGGGCTTTCGGGCCCGGGTGAGCAGTTCTTC. Translation: CSARDRVIGLSGPGEQFF.

Only a few counts were recorded for this clonotype. The chain combines TRBV3-1 with TRBJ2-2; no reliable D call. Trimming stripped 3 bases from V and 1 base from J, with 9 bases between. The CDR3 contains 15 residues. From germline, CDR1 is LGHDT and CDR2 YNNKEL (reference sequence). For the CDR3, the DNA is TGTGCCAGCAGCCAGGCCAGTCTGAACACCGGGGAGCTGTTTTTT. Amino acids: CASSQASLNTGELFF.

This clonotype was observed a few times. The chain links TRBV3-1 to TRBJ2-7; 10 bases align to TRBD2. This CDR3 comprises 16 residues. The germline V gene has CDR1 LGHDT and CDR2 YNNKEL (reference sequence). Unmatched junction bases numbered 6, after V lost 0 bases and J lost 4 bases. The CDR3 spells CASSQDLVSGGYEQYF. CDR3 in DNA: TGTGCCAGCAGCCAAGATCTGGTTAGCGGGGGGTACGAGCAGTACTTC.

The V and J genes are TRBV7-9 and TRBJ2-1; 11 nucleotides agree with TRBD2. The germline V gene encodes CDR1 SEHNR and CDR2 FQNEAQ (reference sequence). J gave up 5 bases and V 8 bases, and 8 bases lay outside the gene matches. This CDR3 has 15 residues. CDR3 sequence reads: CASGSSGGWNNEQFF. The CDR3, as DNA: TGTGCCAGCGGATCTAGCGGGGGGTGGAACAATGAGCAGTTCTTC.

The V call is TRBV20-1, the J call TRBJ2-3; weak D call: TRBD1 (6 bases). CDR1 and CDR2 (germline): DFQATT, SNEGSKA (reference sequence). The V gene lost 3 bases and the J gene lost 0 bases, with 22 bases spanning the gap. This CDR3 region has 18 residues. The CDR3: CSASSWGQLNPSTDTQYF. The DNA of the CDR3 is TGCAGTGCTAGCTCTTGGGGACAACTCAACCCTAGCACAGATACGCAGTATTTT.

This clonotype showed up many times. This chain links TRBV6-1 with TRBJ2-7; D is possibly TRBD1 (5 bases). CDR3 length: 14 amino acids. Germline assignment: CDR1 MNHNS and CDR2 SASEGT. V was clipped by 5 bases and J by 3 bases, with 14 bases between them. The CDR3 region has the DNA TGTGCCAGCAGTCCCTATAGGCAGGGCTACGAGCAGTACTTC. Translation: CASSPYRQGYEQYF.

The sample holds one count of this clonotype. The V call is TRBV7-2, the J call TRBJ2-3; TRBD1 aligns across 10 bases. CDR1 and CDR2 (germline): SGHTA, FQGNSA. J was trimmed by 4 bases and V by 3 bases; bases with no gene match: 7. The CDR3 is made up of 16 amino acids. The CDR3 region is CASSLAGTGASDTQYF. CDR3 nucleotides: TGTGCCAGCAGCTTGGCCGGGACAGGGGCGTCAGATACGCAGTATTTT.